Listed below are T cell receptor beta chains from one sample, sequenced in a study of regulatory T cells in long-lasting Graves disease. TCRdb reprocessed the multiplex PCR reads via MiXCR and lists one record per CDR3 protein. This sample carries 400,000 to 500,000 distinct CDR3 sequences, 16% of them seen once, and the ten largest clones take about 23%. The same specimen was also included in a second study, on T cells in Graves' hyperthyroidism and ophthalmopathy.

This specimen consisted of peripheral blood mononuclear cells (PBMCs), obtained at new diagnosis, from a patient treated with antithyroid drugs. The receptors stem from a woman younger than 30 with Graves disease. Both conserved end residues are part of each CDR3. D genes are given only for firm matches. For some rows the clone size is stated as once, few or many, or as a class when expanded; others skip it.

D	V	J	size	CDR3	DNA
.	TRBV7-8	TRBJ2-1	few	CASSSREAKYSSYNKQFF	TGTGCCAGCAGCTCGAGAGAGGCCAAGTACAGCTCCTACAATAAGCAGTTCTTC
.	TRBV20-1	TRBJ2-7	many	CSARPGGAFYEQYF	TGCAGTGCGAGACCCGGAGGTGCCTTCTACGAGCAGTACTTC
.	TRBV20-1	TRBJ2-1	.	CSALRSDPSSYNEQFF	TGCAGTGCTTTACGTAGCGACCCTAGCTCCTACAATGAGCAGTTCTTC
.	TRBV29-1	TRBJ2-1	many	CSVATGVEQFF	TGCAGCGTTGCGACCGGGGTTGAGCAGTTCTTC
.	TRBV24-1	TRBJ2-2	few	CATSDFGTTGELFF	TGTGCCACCAGTGATTTTGGGACAACCGGGGAGCTGTTTTTT
TRBD1	TRBV10-1	TRBJ2-2	many	CASSETGVGELFF	TGCGCCAGCAGTGAGACAGGGGTCGGGGAGCTGTTTTTT
.	TRBV4-1	TRBJ1-2	.	CASSQPQGPLNYGYTF	TGCGCCAGCAGCCAACCACAGGGACCTCTTAACTATGGCTACACCTTC
TRBD1	TRBV7-6	TRBJ2-5	many	CASSEDRGMMKTQYF	TGTGCCAGCAGCGAAGACAGGGGGATGATGAAGACCCAGTACTTC
.	TRBV7-8	TRBJ1-2	few	CASSPQGGGSYGYTF	TGTGCCAGCAGCCCCCAAGGAGGGGGAAGCTATGGCTACACCTTC
.	TRBV19	TRBJ2-1	few	CASGPGTLQVNEQFF	TGTGCCAGTGGCCCCGGGACCCTCCAGGTCAATGAGCAGTTCTTC
TRBD1	TRBV2	TRBJ1-1	few	CASSEAYRGSFF	TGTGCCAGCAGTGAAGCATACAGGGGCTCTTTCTTT
.	TRBV15	TRBJ2-1	few	CATSSTYNEQFF	TGTGCCACCAGCTCGACCTACAATGAGCAGTTCTTC
.	TRBV4-1	TRBJ1-4	once	CASSIIGTANEKLFF	TGCGCCAGCAGCATTATCGGGACCGCGAATGAAAAACTGTTTTTT
.	TRBV25-1	TRBJ2-3	few	CASSEVGTMQDTQYF	TGTGCCAGCAGTGAAGTAGGGACAATGCAAGATACGCAGTATTTT
TRBD2	TRBV20-1	TRBJ2-7	many	CSARVAGDPYEQYF	TGCAGTGCTAGGGTAGCGGGAGACCCCTACGAGCAGTACTTC
TRBD1	TRBV20-1	TRBJ1-6	many	CSAPKDRGSNSPLHF	TGCAGTGCCCCCAAGGACAGGGGATCTAATTCACCCCTCCACTTT
.	TRBV7-8	TRBJ2-3	many	CASSLTGDTQYF	TGTGCCAGCAGCTTGACGGGAGATACGCAGTATTTT
.	TRBV7-8	TRBJ1-3	few	CASSLISSGNTIYF	TGTGCCAGCAGCTTAATTTCCTCTGGAAACACCATATATTTT
.	TRBV2	TRBJ2-7	few	CASSPSPSYEQYF	TGTGCCAGCAGCCCCTCCCCCTCCTACGAGCAGTACTTC
.	TRBV6-5	TRBJ2-1	many	CASSYSGTEQFF	TGTGCCAGCAGCTACTCCGGGACCGAGCAGTTCTTC
.	TRBV6-1	TRBJ2-7	.	CASSHHQEQYF	TGTGCCAGCAGCCATCACCAAGAGCAGTACTTC
TRBD1	TRBV28	TRBJ2-1	.	CGSLGQVNEQFF	TGTGGGAGTCTCGGACAGGTTAATGAGCAGTTCTTC
.	TRBV18	TRBJ2-1	.	CASSPGIGGKISEQFF	TGTGCCAGCTCACCTGGGATAGGGGGAAAAATCAGTGAGCAGTTCTTC
.	TRBV5-1	TRBJ2-2	many	CASSLRAVTGELFF	TGCGCCAGCAGCTTGAGGGCGGTCACCGGGGAGCTGTTTTTT
.	TRBV12-3/TRBV12-4	TRBJ2-1	many	CASSFGGNEQFF	TGTGCCAGCAGTTTTGGTGGGAATGAGCAGTTCTTC
TRBD2	TRBV4-3	TRBJ2-2	.	CASSQDAGGGPNTGELFF	TGCGCCAGCAGCCAAGACGCGGGAGGAGGCCCGAACACCGGGGAGCTGTTTTTT
.	TRBV30	TRBJ1-1	.	CAWNPDLNTEAFF	TGTGCCTGGAACCCGGACCTGAACACTGAAGCTTTCTTT
TRBD2	TRBV28	TRBJ2-3	many	CASSLTLGRADTQYF	TGTGCCAGCAGTTTGACGTTGGGGAGGGCAGATACGCAGTATTTT
TRBD2	TRBV6-1	TRBJ2-5	few	CASSPGGSGGAQYF	TGTGCCAGCAGTCCCGGGGGTAGCGGGGGGGCCCAGTACTTC